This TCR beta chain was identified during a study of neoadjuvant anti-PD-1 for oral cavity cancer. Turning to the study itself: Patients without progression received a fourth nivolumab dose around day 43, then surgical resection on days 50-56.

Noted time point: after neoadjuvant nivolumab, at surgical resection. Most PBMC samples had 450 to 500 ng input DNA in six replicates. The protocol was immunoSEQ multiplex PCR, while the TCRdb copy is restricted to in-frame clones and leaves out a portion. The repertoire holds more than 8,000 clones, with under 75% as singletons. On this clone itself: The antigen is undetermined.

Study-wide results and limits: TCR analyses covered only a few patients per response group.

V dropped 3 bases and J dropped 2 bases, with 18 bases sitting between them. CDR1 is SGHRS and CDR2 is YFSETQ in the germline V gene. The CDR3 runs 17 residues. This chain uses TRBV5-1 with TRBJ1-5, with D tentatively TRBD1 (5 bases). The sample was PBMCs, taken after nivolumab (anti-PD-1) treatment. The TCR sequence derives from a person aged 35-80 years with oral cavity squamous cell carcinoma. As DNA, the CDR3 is TGCGCCAGCAGCTCCGGGGGAGGAAGCGGTCGCAATCAGCCCCAGCATTTT. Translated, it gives CASSSGGGSGRNQPQHF.